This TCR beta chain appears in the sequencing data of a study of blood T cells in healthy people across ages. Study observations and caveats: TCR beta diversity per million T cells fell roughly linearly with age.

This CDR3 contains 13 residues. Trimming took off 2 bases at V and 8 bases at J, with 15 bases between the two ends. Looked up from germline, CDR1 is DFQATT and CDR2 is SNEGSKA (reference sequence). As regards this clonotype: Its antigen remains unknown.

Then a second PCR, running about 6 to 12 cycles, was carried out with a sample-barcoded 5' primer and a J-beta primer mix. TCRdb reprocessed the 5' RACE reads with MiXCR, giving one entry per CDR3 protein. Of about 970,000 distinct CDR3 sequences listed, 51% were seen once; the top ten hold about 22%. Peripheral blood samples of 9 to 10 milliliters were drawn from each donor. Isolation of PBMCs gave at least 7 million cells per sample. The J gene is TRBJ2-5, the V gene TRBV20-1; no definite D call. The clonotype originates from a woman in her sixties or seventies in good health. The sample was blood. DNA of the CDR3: TGCAGTGCTAGAAAGAATAGCAGCCCAACCCAGTACTTC. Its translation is CSARKNSSPTQYF.